This note documents a single T cell receptor (beta chain) sequence. In the source study's methods: From reference gene primer amplification, estimates of nucleated cell counts were derived. Profiling relied on immunoSEQ multiplex PCR, and the TCRdb table lists in-frame clones only, not all of them. D and trimming come from the DNA, and the V and J calls and clone size come from that table. The table has fewer than 150,000 clones, just under 85% seen once. These data belong to a study of blood T cell repertoires in COVID-19. About the study: Samples came from the United States, Italy and Spain, spanning acute and convalescent COVID-19. PBMCs, B-cell-depleted T cells, or T cells were the source of the cDNA or gDNA that made up the material.

The length of the CDR3 is 13 residues. Looked up from germline, CDR1 is MNHEY and CDR2 is SMNVEV (reference sequence). V dropped 6 bases and J dropped 2 bases, with 8 bases sitting between them. The sequenced sample consisted of peripheral blood. The sequence came from a human donor in a cohort sampled during active COVID-19. The gene calls are TRBV27 and TRBJ1-3, with a tentative D call TRBD1 (6 bases). CDR3 sequence: CASSTGTGNTIYF. The CDR3 region has the DNA TGTGCCAGCAGCACAGGGACTGGAAACACCATATATTTT.